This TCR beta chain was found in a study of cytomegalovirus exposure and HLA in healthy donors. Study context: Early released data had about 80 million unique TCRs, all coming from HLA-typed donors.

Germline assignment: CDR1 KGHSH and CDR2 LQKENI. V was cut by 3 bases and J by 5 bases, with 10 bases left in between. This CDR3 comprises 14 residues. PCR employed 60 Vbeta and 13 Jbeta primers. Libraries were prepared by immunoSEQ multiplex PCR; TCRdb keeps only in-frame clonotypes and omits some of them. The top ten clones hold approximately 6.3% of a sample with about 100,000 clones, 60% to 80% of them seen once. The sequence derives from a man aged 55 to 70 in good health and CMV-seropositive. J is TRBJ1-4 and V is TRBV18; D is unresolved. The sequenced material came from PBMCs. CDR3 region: CASSPLARNEKLFF. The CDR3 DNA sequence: TGTGCCAGCTCACCGCTAGCAAGAAATGAAAAACTGTTTTTT.